These 22 T cell receptor beta chains were sequenced from one sample in a study of Graves' ophthalmopathy and Graves' hyperthyroidism. RNA transcripts were the template, and TCR beta CDR3 regions were amplified from them. HTBI primers primed a first-round RT-PCR, and a second-round multiplex PCR followed. TCRdb reprocessed the multiplex PCR reads via MiXCR and lists one record per CDR3 protein. The table lists about 180,000 distinct CDR3 sequences, roughly two fifths of them singletons. The sequencing input was peripheral blood. The receptors here all came from a woman aged 40-49 years with Graves' ophthalmopathy.

There are many counts of this clonotype. The V gene is TRBV24-1, the J gene TRBJ2-5; D is perhaps TRBD1 (5 bases). This CDR3 is 13 amino acids long. Deletions cut 10 bases from V and 5 bases from J, with 16 bases between. CDR1 is KGHDR and CDR2 is SFDVKD in the germline V gene. The CDR3 DNA reads as TGTGCCACAGGGGCAGGCCAGCTTGAGACCCAGTACTTC. Encoded protein: CATGAGQLETQYF.

This clonotype has ten or more counts. V usage is TRBV19 and J usage is TRBJ1-5, with 7 bases that match TRBD1. V was pared by 4 bases and J by 5 bases, with 5 bases of the junction left unmatched. The CDR3 contains 14 residues. The germline gives CDR1 LNHDA, CDR2 SQIVND (reference sequence). The CDR3 DNA is TGTGCCAGTAGTAACCCACAGGGGTATCAGCCCCAGCATTTT. This gives the protein CASSNPQGYQPQHF. Using reference TRBV19 and TRBJ1-5 for the parts outside the CDR3, the full variable domain is DGGITQSPKYLFRKEGQNVTLSCEQNLNHDAMYWYRQDPGQGLRLIYYSQIVNDFQKGDIAEGYSVSREKKESFPLTVTSAQKNPTAFYLCASSNPQGYQPQHFGDGTRLSIL.

This clonotype was found many times. The rearrangement links TRBV7-3 to TRBJ2-5; weak D call: TRBD1 (5 bases). Germline values: CDR1 SGHTA, CDR2 FQGTGA. This CDR3 region has 13 residues. V was clipped by 4 bases and J by 3 bases, with 9 bases between them. Written as DNA, the CDR3 is TGTGCCAGCAGCTCCGAAGGGGAAGAGACCCAGTACTTC. It codes for CASSSEGEETQYF.

This clonotype was observed at least ten times. The rearrangement links TRBV2 to TRBJ1-1; D unclear. Trimming shortened V by 8 bases and J by 7 bases, and 17 bases separated the two germline ends. Germline lookup yields CDR1 SNHLY and CDR2 FYNNEI. The CDR3 extends over 13 amino acids. The CDR3 loop reads CASLTEGFLEAFF. The CDR3 coding sequence is TGTGCCAGCCTAACAGAGGGTTTTCTTGAAGCTTTCTTT. Full variable domain (remainder filled in from reference TRBV2 and TRBJ1-1): EPEVTQTPSHQVTQMGQEVILRCVPISNHLYFYWYRQILGQKVEFLVSFYNNEISEKSEIFDDQFSVERPDGSNFTLKIRSTKLEDSAMYFCASLTEGFLEAFFGQGTRLTVV.

V and J are TRBV6-1 and TRBJ2-5, with 12 bases that match TRBD2. CDR3 length: 12 residues. The J segment lost 4 bases and the V segment lost 11 bases, leaving 2 bases of the junction unmatched. Per the germline V gene, CDR1 is MNHNS and CDR2 is SASEGT. The CDR3 reads CAGGLAGETQYF. The CDR3 DNA follows: TGTGCCGGGGGACTAGCGGGAGAGACCCAGTACTTC.

This clonotype was seen repeatedly, ten times or more. The CDR3 DNA sequence: TGTGCCAGCAGCGAACGGACAGTTGCCGGGGAGCTGTTTTTT. This gives the protein CASSERTVAGELFF. The V and J genes are TRBV2 and TRBJ2-2; possibly TRBD1 for D (6 bases). The CDR3 is 14 residues long. V dropped 6 bases and J dropped 6 bases, with 14 bases sitting between them. Germline loops: CDR1 SNHLY, CDR2 FYNNEI. The full variable domain, with the rest looked up from reference TRBV2 and TRBJ2-2, is EPEVTQTPSHQVTQMGQEVILRCVPISNHLYFYWYRQILGQKVEFLVSFYNNEISEKSEIFDDQFSVERPDGSNFTLKIRSTKLEDSAMYFCASSERTVAGELFFGEGSRLTVL.

Many counts were recorded for this clonotype. V and J are TRBV30 and TRBJ1-1; maybe TRBD1 (5 bases). This CDR3 is built from 11 residues. Trimming cost V 3 bases and J 10 bases, with 12 bases left between them. Germline V gene data show CDR1 as GTSNPN and CDR2 as SVGIG (reference sequence). This chain's CDR3 is CAWSVGTGAFF. The CDR3 nucleotides are TGTGCCTGGAGCGTCGGGACGGGAGCTTTCTTT.

DNA of the CDR3: TGCAGTGCTACCGGGACAAAGACCTACGAGCAGTACTTC. Translation gives CSATGTKTYEQYF. The gene calls are TRBV20-1 and TRBJ2-7, with D possibly TRBD1 on 6 matching bases. Trimming removed 4 bases at V and 2 bases at J, with 12 bases between. CDR1 is DFQATT and CDR2 is SNEGSKA in the germline V gene (reference sequence). This CDR3 is built from 13 residues.

This clonotype was detected only a few times. The chain recombines TRBV12-5 with TRBJ2-7; D is uncertain. Trimming pared 7 bases from V and 3 bases from J, leaving 13 bases between. CDR3 length: 13 amino acids. CDR1 LGHNT and CDR2 FRNRAP come from the germline V gene. CDR3 sequence (DNA): TGTGCTAGTGATGCAGAGACCCACTACGAGCAGTACTTC. This sequence encodes CASDAETHYEQYF.

There are a few counts of this clonotype. The chain employs TRBV12-3 or TRBV12-4 and TRBJ2-7; 9 bases fit TRBD1. Unmatched junction bases numbered 7, after V lost 5 bases and J lost 5 bases. This CDR3 is built from 14 residues. The CDR3 DNA follows: TGTGCCAGCAGTCCAACAGGACAGGGGAACGAGCAGTACTTC. It is translated as CASSPTGQGNEQYF.

This clonotype was detected a few times. The chain is built from TRBV6-1 and TRBJ1-1; 7 positions match TRBD1. The junction had 10 bases not matched to a gene; V was cut back by 10 bases and J by 11 bases. The CDR3 loop spans 11 amino acids. Looked up from germline, CDR1 is MNHNS and CDR2 is SASEGT. CDR3 sequence (DNA): TGTGCCACTCGACAGGGTGGTGACGCTTTCTTT. Protein: CATRQGGDAFF.

The count of this clonotype is one. This rearrangement joins TRBV6-1 to TRBJ1-1; D is uncertain. The germline V gene encodes CDR1 MNHNS and CDR2 SASEGT. The germline V and J ends were trimmed by 11 bases and 3 bases, with 16 bases remaining between them. The CDR3 contains 13 residues. For the CDR3, the DNA is TGTGCCGCTCGTCCCAGGCGGTACACTGAAGCTTTCTTT. Its translation is CAARPRRYTEAFF.

The V gene is TRBV6-2 or TRBV6-3, the J gene TRBJ2-2, with D possibly being TRBD2 (6 bases). The CDR3 extends over 15 amino acids. Germline V CDR1 and CDR2: MNHEY, SVGEGT. V lost 5 bases to trimming and J lost 4 bases, with 14 bases between them. The CDR3 bases are TGTGCCAGCAGTAACGAGTGGGAGGTCACCGGGGAGCTGTTTTTT. Protein product: CASSNEWEVTGELFF.

This clonotype was counted many times. J is TRBJ2-2 and V is TRBV2, with D perhaps given as TRBD1 or TRBD2 (6 bases each). Germline V gene sequence: CDR1 SNHLY, CDR2 FYNNEI. This CDR3 has 19 amino acids. V shed 0 bases and J shed 0 bases, with 17 bases lying between them. CDR3 nucleotides: TGTGCCAGCAGTGAAGCGCGGCGGGACATACAACCGAACACCGGGGAGCTGTTTTTT. It specifies CASSEARRDIQPNTGELFF.

This clonotype came up many times. The J gene is TRBJ1-2, the V gene TRBV28, with 7 bases aligning to TRBD1. The V gene end was trimmed by 7 bases and the J gene end by 6 bases; junction bases not matched to a gene: 5. Germline loops: CDR1 MDHEN, CDR2 SYDVKM. The CDR3 runs 12 residues. CDR3 coding DNA: TGTGCCAGCACTCGACAGGGAAATGGCTACACCTTC. Its protein product is CASTRQGNGYTF.

V and J are TRBV7-2 and TRBJ1-2; D is undetermined. The V and J ends lost 0 bases and 6 bases respectively, with 14 bases between them. The germline CDR1 and CDR2 sequences are SGHTA and FQGNSA. This CDR3 is built from 15 residues. In nucleotides, the CDR3 is TGTGCCAGCAGCTTAGCCCGGGTCCGGGATGATGGCTACACCTTC. Protein product: CASSLARVRDDGYTF.

This clonotype was found many times. The chain has TRBV19 and TRBJ2-4; TRBD1 agrees at 7 bases. Trimming took 7 bases from V and 3 from J; bases not matched to a gene: 12. The CDR3 runs to 16 residues. Germline V gene data show CDR1 as LNHDA and CDR2 as SQIVND (reference sequence). The CDR3 is CASTATGQLLKNIQYF. CDR3 nucleotides: TGTGCCAGTACCGCCACGGGACAGCTACTCAAAAACATTCAGTACTTC.

This clonotype was counted at least ten times. The chain couples TRBV7-2 to TRBJ2-7; D uncertain. Trimming pared 1 base from V and 2 bases from J, leaving 6 bases between. The germline V gene encodes CDR1 SGHTA and CDR2 FQGNSA. This CDR3 comprises 13 residues. CDR3 sequence reads: CASSLGRAYEQYF. DNA for the CDR3: TGTGCCAGCAGCTTAGGCCGAGCCTACGAGCAGTACTTC.

This clonotype showed up many times. This chain links TRBV7-9 with TRBJ2-5, with 7 bases aligning to TRBD2. Trimming removed 6 bases from V and 5 bases from J; junction bases left unmatched: 3. The germline V gene encodes CDR1 SEHNR and CDR2 FQNEAQ (reference sequence). This CDR3 is built from 12 residues. Here the CDR3 reads CASRSGRETQYF. Here the CDR3 DNA reads TGTGCCAGCAGGTCCGGGAGGGAGACCCAGTACTTC.

This clonotype was counted ten times or more. J is TRBJ1-6 and V is TRBV27; D ambiguous. V was shortened by 3 bases and J by 6 bases, with 9 bases between the two germline ends. Germline values: CDR1 MNHEY, CDR2 SMNVEV (reference sequence). This CDR3 is built from 14 residues. This chain's CDR3 is CASSFFSTNSPLHF. The DNA of the CDR3 is TGTGCCAGCAGTTTCTTCAGTACTAATTCACCCCTCCACTTT.

In its sample, this clonotype was seen many times. The rearrangement links TRBV5-1 to TRBJ2-7; 7 bases are shared with TRBD1. The CDR3 runs to 16 residues. Unmatched junction bases numbered 10, after V lost 0 bases and J lost 4 bases. Germline V gene lookup returns CDR1 SGHRS and CDR2 YFSETQ. CDR3 bases: TGCGCCAGCAGCTTGGAACCGGACAGGTTAACATACGAGCAGTACTTC. This codes for CASSLEPDRLTYEQYF.

The chain has TRBV6-2 or TRBV6-3 and TRBJ2-4, with 10 positions matching TRBD2. J lost 2 bases, V lost 5 bases, and 18 bases had no gene match. The CDR3 has 20 residues. The germline gives CDR1 MNHEY, CDR2 SVGEGT. The CDR3 DNA follows: TGTGCCAGCAGTCCCGATCTAGCGGGAGCGGGATCAGTTACCAAAAACATTCAGTACTTC. Its protein is CASSPDLAGAGSVTKNIQYF.